This TCR beta chain originates from a study of identical twins. CDR1 and CDR2 (germline): SQVTM, ANQGSEA. The CDR3 sequence is 15 residues long. V shed 0 bases, J shed 2 bases, and the junction held 5 bases outside the gene matches. Worth noting for this clonotype: Its antigen is not known.

The study, taken as a whole, reports: Whereas memory repertoires showed no such difference, abundant cord blood beta clonotypes carried fewer insertions.

TCRdb re-called the 5' RACE reads through MiXCR, storing one row per CDR3 protein. Seen here are 1.5 million or so distinct CDR3 sequences, about 32% observed once, and the top ten hold around 0.3%. The clonotype was recovered from a newborn girl in good health. Sequencing used cord blood. The chain joins TRBV29-1 to TRBJ2-7; 9 bases align to TRBD2. Here the CDR3 reads CSVEDRGRAPYEQYF. The CDR3 DNA reads as TGCAGCGTTGAAGACCGCGGGAGGGCCCCCTACGAGCAGTACTTC.